Listed below are T cell receptor beta chains from one sample, sequenced in a study of T cell repertoires and HLA-DP antigens. The data were produced by immunoSEQ multiplex PCR, yet TCRdb's version contains in-frame clones alone and is incomplete. The data show fewer than 75,000 clones, about 80% seen once. The antigens of these receptors remain unknown. Input material: CD4+ T cells from PBMCs. The receptors originated from a man in his 60s in good health and CMV-seronegative. Each CDR3 is given without its conserved first and last residue.

12,TRBJ1-3,TRBV11-2,ASSDDHSGNTIY
14,TRBJ2-1,TRBV4-3,ASSQGAQGIYNEQF
13,TRBJ2-2,TRBV28,ASSRQGRRSGELF
12,TRBJ1-1,TRBV4-3,ASSKRTLNTEAF
12,TRBJ2-7,TRBV14,ASSQGTIPYEQY
17,TRBJ2-4,TRBV19,ASSMARTSGGIAKNIQY
11,TRBJ1-3,TRBV18,ASSPRQPNTIY
12,TRBJ2-2,TRBV11-2,ASSLDYVTGELF
12,TRBJ1-5,TRBV19,ASSIVGFGQPQH
13,TRBJ2-1,TRBV11-2,ASSFGLAGLNEQF
14,TRBJ2-3,TRBV7-9,ASSLARVAPTDTQY
13,TRBJ1-1,TRBV7-2,ASSLTGVGNTEAF